The 29 T cell receptor beta chains below were found in one sample sequenced in a study of cytomegalovirus exposure and HLA in healthy donors. 13 Jbeta primers and 60 Vbeta primers were used for the PCR. The method was immunoSEQ multiplex PCR; TCRdb's version includes in-frame clones alone and lacks a portion of them. The sample lists about 180,000 clones, around three quarters occurring once. Source material: PBMCs. Receptor source: a woman aged 25 to 39 in good health and CMV-seronegative.

The chain is built from TRBV6-5 and TRBJ2-7, with 7 positions matching TRBD1. Germline CDR1 is MNHEY and CDR2 is SVGAGI. The CDR3 consists of 15 residues. The junction had 5 bases not matched to a gene; V was cut back by 0 bases and J by 3 bases. The CDR3 DNA reads TGTGCCAGCAGTTACTCTCCATCAGGGGGCTACGAGCAGTACTTC. Translating it yields CASSYSPSGGYEQYF.

The chain has TRBV5-1 and TRBJ1-5, with TRBD1 as a possible D gene (5 bases). The CDR3 sequence is 15 residues long. The V end was cut by 0 bases, the J end by 4 bases, with 11 bases between. Germline loops: CDR1 SGHRS, CDR2 YFSETQ. Written as DNA, the CDR3 is TGCGCCAGCAGCTTGGCGGGGGATACGAATCAGCCCCAGCATTTT. Translation: CASSLAGDTNQPQHF.

A word on this clone: Other DNA sequences within the sample encode an identical CDR3. This rearrangement joins TRBV5-8 to TRBJ1-2; D is possibly TRBD1 (5 bases). The germline gives CDR1 SGHTS, CDR2 YDEGEE. Trimming left V 4 bases short and J 2 bases short, with 18 bases between. The CDR3 runs 16 residues. This CDR3 reads CASSGGGSVRNYGYTF. As DNA, the CDR3 is TGTGCCAGCAGCGGGGGGGGAAGTGTTCGAAACTATGGCTACACCTTC.

This chain links TRBV4-3 with TRBJ1-5; TRBD1 agrees at 10 bases. Germline V CDR1 and CDR2: LGHNA, YSLEER. The ends lost 4 bases at V and 7 bases at J; junction bases unmatched: 7. The CDR3 sequence is 15 residues long. CDR3 amino acids: CASSPGTGDRQPQHF. CDR3 sequence (DNA): TGCGCCAGCAGCCCCGGGACAGGGGACCGGCAGCCCCAGCATTTT.

The genes are TRBV7-3 and TRBJ2-7; 7 bases are shared with TRBD1. Germline V gene sequence: CDR1 SGHTA, CDR2 FQGTGA. Trimming removed 5 bases from V and 2 bases from J; junction bases left unmatched: 3. The CDR3 has 13 residues. The CDR3 is CASSRQGTYEQYF. CDR3 coding DNA: TGTGCCAGCAGCAGACAGGGAACCTACGAGCAGTACTTC. The full variable domain, rest sourced from reference TRBV7-3 and TRBJ2-7, is GAGVSQTPSNKVTEKGKYVELRCDPISGHTALYWYRQSLGQGPEFLIYFQGTGAADDSGLPNDRFFAVRPEGSVSTLKIQRTERGDSAVYLCASSRQGTYEQYFGPGTRLTVT.

The chain combines TRBV27 with TRBJ1-2, with 9 bases lining up with TRBD1. The CDR3 extends over 14 amino acids. The germline V gene encodes CDR1 MNHEY and CDR2 SMNVEV (reference sequence). V was pared by 8 bases and J by 5 bases, with 9 bases of the junction left unmatched. CDR3 nucleotide sequence: TGTGCCAGCGGTCAGTCCGGGACAGGGTATGGCTACACCTTC. Translated: CASGQSGTGYGYTF.

The chain is built from TRBV30 and TRBJ2-7, with TRBD1 identical over 8 bases. V gave up 1 base and J gave up 7 bases; unmatched junction bases: 6. Germline V lookup: CDR1 GTSNPN, CDR2 SVGIG (reference sequence). The CDR3 sequence is 13 residues long. The DNA for the CDR3 is TGTGCCTGGAGTGGGACAGGGTACTCGGAGCAGTACTTC. Protein sequence: CAWSGTGYSEQYF.

The V and J genes are TRBV2 and TRBJ1-2; the D is unclear. Trimming removed 5 bases at V and 8 bases at J, with 21 bases between. Germline values: CDR1 SNHLY, CDR2 FYNNEI. The CDR3 has 15 amino acids. CDR3 loop: CASSFKNPSPGGYTF. Here the CDR3 DNA reads TGTGCCAGCAGTTTTAAAAACCCCTCACCGGGGGGCTACACCTTC.

V and J are TRBV19 and TRBJ1-1, with D possibly matching TRBD1 (5 bases). The V gene lost 7 bases and the J gene lost 5 bases, with 17 bases spanning the gap. Germline CDR1 LNHDA, CDR2 SQIVND (reference sequence). This CDR3 has 14 residues. CDR3 nucleotide sequence: TGTGCCAGTACCACCGGGGGAAGGAGGACTGAAGCTTTCTTT. This gives the protein CASTTGGRRTEAFF.

V is TRBV6-5 and J is TRBJ1-2; TRBD1 aligns across 9 bases. This CDR3 has 15 amino acids. The J segment lost 3 bases and the V segment lost 6 bases, leaving 8 bases of the junction unmatched. Germline values: CDR1 MNHEY, CDR2 SVGAGI. The chain's CDR3 is CASSLSGTGHYGYTF. CDR3 nucleotides: TGTGCCAGCAGCCTATCCGGGACAGGGCACTATGGCTACACCTTC.

The gene calls are TRBV4-1 and TRBJ2-3, with 7 bases fitting TRBD2. The length of the CDR3 is 15 residues. Trimming at V came to 0 bases and at J to 6 bases, leaving 6 bases not matched to a gene. The V gene's germline CDR1 is MGHRA and CDR2 YSYEKL. The CDR3 sequence is CASSQEATGGDTQYF. DNA for the CDR3: TGCGCCAGCAGCCAAGAAGCTACGGGAGGTGATACGCAGTATTTT.

As for this clone: The same CDR3 is also encoded by other DNA sequences in this sample. This sequence joins TRBV9 and TRBJ1-6, with D possibly matching TRBD1 (5 bases). The CDR3 has 15 residues. Germline V lookup: CDR1 SGDLS, CDR2 YYNGEE. Between the trimmed V and J ends, which lost 3 bases and 7 bases, there was a span of 14 bases. The CDR3 DNA reads as TGTGCCAGCAGCGCCGCGGGGAGGGGAAATTCACCCCTCCACTTT. Translation gives CASSAAGRGNSPLHF. Based on the CDR3 plus reference TRBV9 and TRBJ1-6, the full variable domain is DSGVTQTPKHLITATGQRVTLRCSPRSGDLSVYWYQQSLDQGLQFLIQYYNGEERAKGNILERFSAQQFPDLHSELNLSSLELGDSALYFCASSAAGRGNSPLHFGNGTRLTVT.

This rearrangement joins TRBV7-3 to TRBJ1-1; D is ambiguous. The V gene's germline CDR1 is SGHTA and CDR2 FQGTGA. CDR3 length: 15 amino acids. V lost 0 bases and J lost 1, with 9 bases in between. CDR3 in amino acids: CASSLTLAGNTEAFF. The CDR3 DNA sequence: TGTGCCAGCAGCTTAACTCTGGCAGGGAACACTGAAGCTTTCTTT.

The sample holds a few counts of this clone. The chain uses TRBV2 and TRBJ1-1; D may be TRBD1 (6 bases). Trimming took off 7 bases at V and 0 bases at J, with 6 bases between the two ends. The germline gives CDR1 SNHLY, CDR2 FYNNEI. The CDR3 extends over 12 amino acids. This CDR3 reads CASNRVNTEAFF. CDR3 DNA sequence: TGTGCCAGCAACAGGGTGAACACTGAAGCTTTCTTT.

For this clone: One junction end does not reproduce the germline sequence, and a read error may be involved. The rearrangement links TRBV7-7 to TRBJ2-7, with 8 bases that match TRBD2. The germline gives CDR1 SSHAT, CDR2 FNYEAQ (reference sequence). The CDR3 totals 14 residues. CDR3 bases: TGTGCTAGCAGCCCGGGAGGGCCCTCCTACGAGCAGTACTTC. Protein sequence: CASSPGGPSYEQYF.

This clone was observed a single time. CDR3 bases: TGTGCCACCAGCAGAGAAGGGACAGGGGGGAATGGCTACACCTTC. Residues: CATSREGTGGNGYTF. The V and J genes are TRBV15 and TRBJ1-2; 11 bases align to TRBD1. The germline gives CDR1 LNHNV, CDR2 YYDKDF (reference sequence). The CDR3 spans 15 residues. J lost 6 bases, V lost 0 bases, and 3 bases had no gene match.

The rearrangement joins TRBV2 to TRBJ1-6; D might be TRBD1 (6 bases). The CDR3 has 15 amino acids. V was pared by 6 bases and J by 0 bases, with 9 bases between. From germline, CDR1 is SNHLY and CDR2 FYNNEI. The CDR3 sequence is CASSQQGSYNSPLHF. The CDR3, as DNA: TGTGCCAGCAGCCAACAGGGCTCCTATAATTCACCCCTCCACTTT.

This chain connects TRBV9 to TRBJ2-4; D possibly corresponds to TRBD2 (5 bases). Germline loops: CDR1 SGDLS, CDR2 YYNGEE. This CDR3 is built from 15 residues. V lost 6 bases, J lost 7 bases, and 20 bases lay in between. The CDR3 spells CASTKDSLTGNIQYF. The CDR3 DNA reads TGTGCCAGCACCAAGGATAGCCTTACGGGGAACATTCAGTACTTC.

Worth noting for this clone: The sample carries other DNA sequences with the same CDR3. The V call is TRBV5-1, the J call TRBJ1-1, with D perhaps TRBD1 (6 bases). From germline, CDR1 is SGHRS and CDR2 YFSETQ. V lost 0 bases and J lost 4, with 10 bases in between. The CDR3 extends over 14 amino acids. CDR3 DNA sequence: TGCGCCAGCAGCTTGGCCGGGGGGCCCACTGAAGCTTTCTTT. Translation gives CASSLAGGPTEAFF.

This clone was recorded only once. This sequence joins TRBV30 and TRBJ1-6, with a possible D match to TRBD1 (5 bases). CDR3 length: 14 residues. CDR1 GTSNPN and CDR2 SVGIG come from the germline V gene (reference sequence). Deletions cut 3 bases from V and 9 bases from J, with 15 bases between. The CDR3 reads CAWSGDGGSSPLHF. CDR3 nucleotide sequence: TGTGCCTGGAGCGGGGACGGGGGAAGTTCACCCCTCCACTTT.

CDR3 coding DNA: TGTGCCATCAGTGATCCGACTAGCGGGGGCCAAGAGACCCAGTACTTC. It yields the protein CAISDPTSGGQETQYF. V gene TRBV10-3 combines with J gene TRBJ2-5; 12 bases line up with TRBD2. Germline lookup yields CDR1 ENHRY and CDR2 SYGVKD. The CDR3 covers 16 residues. The junction had 3 bases not matched to a gene; V was cut back by 3 bases and J by 1 base.

This CDR3 is CTSSQAQGASRVTGELFF. DNA of the CDR3: TGCACCAGCAGCCAAGCCCAGGGGGCCTCCAGGGTCACCGGGGAGCTGTTTTTT. J is TRBJ2-2 and V is TRBV1; no DNA check was done on the table's D call, TRBD1. TRBV1 is a recognized pseudogene. The CDR3 is made up of 18 amino acids.

This clone came up a few times. The chain couples TRBV18 to TRBJ1-1, with 9 nucleotides matching TRBD1. V was clipped by 4 bases and J by 0 bases; unmatched bases: 3. The CDR3 runs 15 residues. Per the germline V gene, CDR1 is KGHSH and CDR2 is LQKENI. The CDR3 region has the DNA TGTGCCAGCTCACTAGGGACAGGGATGAACACTGAAGCTTTCTTT. It is translated as CASSLGTGMNTEAFF.

V gene TRBV5-1 combines with J gene TRBJ1-6, with D perhaps matching TRBD1 (5 bases). The CDR3 is made up of 14 amino acids. V shed 2 bases and J shed 8 bases, with 11 bases lying between them. CDR1 is SGHRS and CDR2 is YFSETQ in the germline V gene. CDR3 nucleotide sequence: TGCGCCAGCAGCTTACAGGATATTGATTCACCCCTCCACTTT. It yields the protein CASSLQDIDSPLHF. Variable domain in full (rest from reference TRBV5-1 and TRBJ1-6): KAGVTQTPRYLIKTRGQQVTLSCSPISGHRSVSWYQQTPGQGLQFLFEYFSETQRNKGNFPGRFSGRQFSNSRSEMNVSTLELGDSALYLCASSLQDIDSPLHFGNGTRLTVT.

The sample holds a few counts of this clone. V is TRBV4-1 and J is TRBJ2-5; 7 bases match TRBD2. J lost 5 bases, V lost 1 base, and 7 bases had no gene match. Germline V gene lookup returns CDR1 MGHRA and CDR2 YSYEKL. The CDR3 spans 15 residues. The CDR3 region is CASSQVGAGGETQYF. For the CDR3, the DNA is TGCGCCAGCAGCCAAGTTGGGGCCGGGGGGGAGACCCAGTACTTC.

This clone occurred once. The V call is TRBV9, the J call TRBJ1-4; a possible D gene is TRBD1 (5 bases). Trimming took 0 bases from V and 5 from J, leaving 17 bases between them. The germline gives CDR1 SGDLS, CDR2 YYNGEE. The CDR3 contains 17 residues. The CDR3 coding sequence is TGTGCCAGCAGCGTAGACCCTCTGGGGGGTTTGAATGAAAAACTGTTTTTT. It encodes CASSVDPLGGLNEKLFF.

The sample holds one count of this clone. The J gene is TRBJ2-7, the V gene TRBV5-1, with D possibly being TRBD2 (6 bases). The germline gives CDR1 SGHRS, CDR2 YFSETQ. This CDR3 has 14 amino acids. V lost 0 bases and J 6 bases, leaving 13 bases between the germline ends. CDR3 bases: TGCGCCAGCAGCTTGGGGAGGGACCTTGGCGAGCAGTACTTC. Its translation is CASSLGRDLGEQYF.

This sequence joins TRBV7-9 and TRBJ2-7, with 8 bases fitting TRBD1. Germline V gene sequence: CDR1 SEHNR, CDR2 FQNEAQ (reference sequence). The CDR3 length is 15 residues. Germline trimming cut 4 bases from V and 3 bases from J; bases unmatched to any gene: 8. CDR3 nucleotides: TGTGCCAGCAGCTCTCCCCCGACAGGGGTCTACGAGCAGTACTTC. This gives the protein CASSSPPTGVYEQYF.

The chain uses TRBV4-2 and TRBJ2-7; D not certain. With 0 bases removed from V and 5 bases from J, the gap between germline ends came to 11 bases. The CDR3 contains 14 residues. Germline values: CDR1 LGHNA, CDR2 YNFKEQ. The DNA for the CDR3 is TGTGCCAGCAGCCAAGATTCTCAGCGCGACGAGCAGTACTTC. As protein: CASSQDSQRDEQYF.